The T cell receptor beta chain under discussion was sequenced for a study of T cell changes during pregnancy in multiple sclerosis. TCRdb keeps only in-frame clones here, not all; method: immunoSEQ multiplex PCR. Of just under 100,000 clones in the sample, 90% to 95% were seen once. The germline gives CDR1 MDHEN, CDR2 SYDVKM. The ends lost 5 bases at V and 9 bases at J; junction bases unmatched: 6. This CDR3 contains 13 residues. The genes are TRBV28 and TRBJ2-1; TRBD1 aligns across 8 bases. The source of this sequence is a female donor with multiple sclerosis, enrolled in a pregnancy study. Specimen: peripheral blood, collected after pregnancy. The CDR3 loop is CASSPRGRSEQFF. The CDR3, as DNA: TGTGCCAGCAGTCCCAGGGGGCGGAGTGAGCAGTTCTTC. Full variable domain (missing parts from reference TRBV28 and TRBJ2-1): DVKVTQSSRYLVKRTGEKVFLECVQDMDHENMFWYRQDPGLGLRLIYFSYDVKMKEKGDIPEGYSVSREKKERFSLILESASTNQTSMYLCASSPRGRSEQFFGPGTRLTVL.